A single sample is the source of the 16 T cell receptor beta chains below, sequenced in a study of cytomegalovirus exposure and HLA in healthy donors. The PCR employed 60 Vbeta primers together with 13 Jbeta primers. Assay used: immunoSEQ multiplex PCR; TCRdb lists only in-frame clones, some missing. The sample yields 200,000 or so clones, approximately 84% seen once. Sequenced: PBMCs. Receptor source: a young woman in good health and CMV-seropositive.

This sequence joins TRBV19 and TRBJ1-2; a possible D gene is TRBD1 (6 bases). CDR3 size: 15 residues. Germline V gives CDR1 LNHDA, CDR2 SQIVND (reference sequence). Trimming took off 5 bases at V and 0 bases at J, with 13 bases between the two ends. This CDR3 is CASSQNRVANYGYTF. The DNA of the CDR3 is TGTGCCAGTAGTCAAAACAGGGTTGCTAACTATGGCTACACCTTC. The full variable domain, completed using reference TRBV19 and TRBJ1-2, is DGGITQSPKYLFRKEGQNVTLSCEQNLNHDAMYWYRQDPGQGLRLIYYSQIVNDFQKGDIAEGYSVSREKKESFPLTVTSAQKNPTAFYLCASSQNRVANYGYTFGSGTRLTVV.

The chain recombines TRBV2 with TRBJ2-3, with 9 bases fitting TRBD2. The V and J ends lost 11 bases and 2 bases, in that order; junction bases with no gene match: 8. Germline-derived CDR1 and CDR2 are SNHLY and FYNNEI. This CDR3 has 14 residues. Written as DNA, the CDR3 is TGTGCCGCCCTCCAGCGGGGGGTCACAGATACGCAGTATTTT. Its protein is CAALQRGVTDTQYF.

The chain combines TRBV28 with TRBJ2-7; no firm D call. V lost 2 bases and J lost 4, with 12 bases in between. The germline V gene has CDR1 MDHEN and CDR2 SYDVKM. The CDR3 sequence is 14 residues long. CDR3 coding DNA: TGTGCCAGCAGTTTAGGGCCAGGAAGGTACGAGCAGTACTTC. Protein product: CASSLGPGRYEQYF.

The chain recombines TRBV5-1 with TRBJ2-3; 13 bases are shared with TRBD2. Germline CDR1 reads SGHRS; CDR2 reads YFSETQ. The V and J ends lost 0 bases and 3 bases, in that order; junction bases with no gene match: 1. CDR3 length equals 16 residues. CDR3: CASSLEGLAGTDTQYF. CDR3 bases: TGCGCCAGCAGCTTGGAGGGACTAGCGGGAACAGATACGCAGTATTTT. Based on the CDR3 plus reference TRBV5-1 and TRBJ2-3, the full variable domain is KAGVTQTPRYLIKTRGQQVTLSCSPISGHRSVSWYQQTPGQGLQFLFEYFSETQRNKGNFPGRFSGRQFSNSRSEMNVSTLELGDSALYLCASSLEGLAGTDTQYFGPGTRLTVL.

The V call is TRBV28, the J call TRBJ1-2; perhaps TRBD1 as D (6 bases). The CDR3 consists of 13 residues. CDR1 and CDR2 from the germline V gene are MDHEN and SYDVKM. Trimming pared 5 bases from V and 4 bases from J, leaving 11 bases between. CDR3 DNA sequence: TGTGCCAGCAGTAACGACAGGAGCTATGGCTACACCTTC. Protein: CASSNDRSYGYTF.

V and J are TRBV7-6 and TRBJ1-2; TRBD1 matches 8 bases. J was trimmed by 2 bases and V by 1 base; bases with no gene match: 3. The germline gives CDR1 SGHVS, CDR2 FNYEAQ. The CDR3 is made up of 15 amino acids. The CDR3 is CASSLESGGNYGYTF. CDR3 nucleotide sequence: TGTGCCAGCAGCTTAGAATCAGGGGGCAACTATGGCTACACCTTC.

The sample holds a few counts of this clone. V usage is TRBV5-1 and J usage is TRBJ1-4; D is uncertain. The CDR3 has 17 residues. Germline CDR1 is SGHRS and CDR2 is YFSETQ. Between the trimmed V and J ends, which lost 0 bases and 4 bases, there was a span of 16 bases. Here the CDR3 reads CASSLGSGPGINEKLFF. CDR3 DNA: TGCGCCAGCAGCTTGGGATCTGGGCCCGGGATTAATGAAAAACTGTTTTTT.

The V call is TRBV7-9, the J call TRBJ1-3; 8 bases align to TRBD1. CDR1 SEHNR and CDR2 FQNEAQ come from the germline V gene (reference sequence). This CDR3 spans 15 amino acids. V dropped 5 bases and J dropped 4; count of bases not matched to a gene: 7. This CDR3 is CASSATTGEGNTIYF. The CDR3 DNA reads TGTGCCAGCAGCGCAACGACAGGGGAGGGAAACACCATATATTTT. Filled out from reference TRBV7-9 and TRBJ1-3, the complete variable domain reads DTGVSQNPRHKITKRGQNVTFRCDPISEHNRLYWYRQTLGQGPEFLTYFQNEAQLEKSRLLSDRFSAERPKGSFSTLEIQRTEQGDSAMYLCASSATTGEGNTIYFGEGSWLTVV.

The chain combines TRBV28 with TRBJ1-5; possibly TRBD1 for D (6 bases). V gave up 5 bases and J gave up 5 bases, with 16 bases separating them. Germline CDR1 MDHEN, CDR2 SYDVKM. The CDR3 is made up of 15 amino acids. This chain's CDR3 is CASSPTGGGDQPQHF. DNA of the CDR3: TGTGCCAGCAGTCCTACGGGGGGCGGGGATCAGCCCCAGCATTTT.

V gene TRBV5-1 combines with J gene TRBJ1-1; the D is unclear. The CDR3 sequence is 15 residues long. CDR1 is SGHRS and CDR2 is YFSETQ in the germline V gene. Trimming took 0 bases from V and 7 from J, leaving 16 bases between them. As DNA, the CDR3 is TGCGCCAGCAGCTTGGAAATGCGGGCTGACTGTGAAGCTTTCTTT. It specifies CASSLEMRADCEAFF.

The V and J genes are TRBV6-6 and TRBJ1-6; D uncertain. CDR1 MNHNY and CDR2 SVGAGI come from the germline V gene (reference sequence). V lost 6 bases to trimming and J lost 7 bases, with 16 bases between them. The CDR3 is 15 residues long. This CDR3 reads CASRNPLGWNSPLHF. The CDR3 DNA follows: TGTGCCAGCAGAAACCCCCTCGGGTGGAATTCACCCCTCCACTTT.

The V and J genes are TRBV2 and TRBJ1-2; 9 bases map to TRBD1. J lost 8 bases, V lost 7 bases, and 11 bases had no gene match. There are 14 residues in the CDR3. Germline V gives CDR1 SNHLY, CDR2 FYNNEI. CDR3 loop: CASTPRGQGGGYTF. In DNA form, the CDR3 reads TGTGCCAGCACACCGAGGGGACAGGGAGGCGGCTACACCTTC.

The chain couples TRBV13 to TRBJ2-3; 9 bases line up with TRBD2. CDR3 size: 16 residues. With V trimmed by 2 bases and J by 2 bases, 5 bases remained unmatched. Per germline, CDR1 PRHDT and CDR2 FYEKMQ (reference sequence). The CDR3 DNA follows: TGTGCCAGCAGCTTACAGCGGGAGGCGCCCACAGATACGCAGTATTTT. Translated: CASSLQREAPTDTQYF.

The chain uses TRBV25-1 and TRBJ2-5; TRBD1 matches at 8 bases. From germline, CDR1 is MGHDK and CDR2 SYGVNS. After removal of 4 bases from V and 5 bases from J, the junction contained 6 bases not matched to a gene. The CDR3 has 14 residues. CDR3 DNA: TGTGCCAGCAGTGCGGACAGGGTTCGTGAGACCCAGTACTTC. Protein product: CASSADRVRETQYF. The entire variable domain, with the rest obtained from reference TRBV25-1 and TRBJ2-5, is as follows: EADIYQTPRYLVIGTGKKITLECSQTMGHDKMYWYQQDPGMELHLIHYSYGVNSTEKGDLSSESTVSRIRTEHFPLTLESARPSHTSQYLCASSADRVRETQYFGPGTRLLVL.

V is TRBV7-9 and J is TRBJ2-7; D is ambiguous. The CDR3 runs to 14 residues. Per the germline V gene, CDR1 is SEHNR and CDR2 is FQNEAQ (reference sequence). The ends were cut back, 5 bases at V and 4 bases at J, with 15 bases in the middle. The CDR3 sequence: CASSPRQGWYEQYF. DNA of the CDR3: TGTGCCAGCAGCCCGCGACAAGGCTGGTACGAGCAGTACTTC.

V is TRBV2 and J is TRBJ1-1, with D uncertain. Trimming stripped 9 bases from V and 0 bases from J, with 8 bases between. This CDR3 contains 12 residues. The germline gives CDR1 SNHLY, CDR2 FYNNEI. Written as DNA, the CDR3 is TGTGCCAGTCTCAGGTTGAACACTGAAGCTTTCTTT. Translated: CASLRLNTEAFF.